These 27 T cell receptor beta chains came from one sample sequenced in a study of shared clonotypes between healthy human individuals (dated by TCRdb to 2020 to 2021). Libraries were made using the immunoSEQ multiplex PCR assay. This is the immuneACCESS table as TCRdb keeps it, with only in-frame sequences that have V and J called. A part of the clones is gone; compared with another copy, unresolved V genes explain less than half, and the rest is unexplained. The sample includes 1,500,000 or so clones, with over 95% observed a single time. Approximately 1% of the sample belongs to the ten largest clones. The sequenced material came from naive CD4+ T cells sorted from blood. The cell subset or site tag for this specimen amounts to: CD45RA+ positively selected. Receptors were obtained from a man aged 30 to 39 in good health.

About this clone: Other DNA sequences in the same sample also yield this CDR3. The DNA of the CDR3 is TGTGCCAGCTCTAGGCGGGAGCTTTCCTACGAGCAGTACTTC. It yields the protein CASSRRELSYEQYF. The rearrangement joins TRBV7-9 to TRBJ2-7; 7 bases agree with TRBD2. This CDR3 spans 14 amino acids. Germline V gives CDR1 SEHNR, CDR2 FQNEAQ (reference sequence). V shed 8 bases, J shed 1 base, and the junction held 8 bases outside the gene matches.

This sequence joins TRBV5-4 and TRBJ2-2, with TRBD1 matching over 8 bases. CDR1 and CDR2 (germline): SGHNT, YYREEE (reference sequence). Unmatched junction bases numbered 5, after V lost 3 bases and J lost 4 bases. The CDR3 is 15 amino acids. CDR3 region: CASSSGTGLTGELFF. The CDR3 bases are TGTGCCAGCAGCTCCGGGACAGGCCTCACCGGGGAGCTGTTTTTT.

J is TRBJ2-7 and V is TRBV28, with D unclear. Trimming left V 1 base short and J 4 bases short, with 17 bases between. CDR3 length equals 16 residues. In germline, CDR1 is MDHEN, CDR2 SYDVKM. In DNA form, the CDR3 reads TGTGCCAGCAGTTTATACAACCAGGCGCCGAGATACGAGCAGTACTTC. The encoded protein is CASSLYNQAPRYEQYF. Full variable domain (missing parts from reference TRBV28 and TRBJ2-7): DVKVTQSSRYLVKRTGEKVFLECVQDMDHENMFWYRQDPGLGLRLIYFSYDVKMKEKGDIPEGYSVSREKKERFSLILESASTNQTSMYLCASSLYNQAPRYEQYFGPGTRLTVT.

V and J are TRBV5-8 and TRBJ2-3; D possibly corresponds to TRBD2 (5 bases). Germline CDR1 is SGHTS and CDR2 is YDEGEE. The CDR3 length is 14 residues. V lost 5 bases to trimming and J lost 2 bases, with 12 bases between them. In DNA form, the CDR3 reads TGTGCCAGCAGGAAACTAGGCGACACAGATACGCAGTATTTT. Its protein is CASRKLGDTDTQYF.

This clone was seen just once. V is TRBV30 and J is TRBJ2-7; possibly TRBD1 or TRBD2 for D (5 bases each). Deletions cut 8 bases from V and 0 bases from J, with 17 bases between. CDR3 length: 14 amino acids. Germline lookup yields CDR1 GTSNPN and CDR2 SVGIG (reference sequence). DNA of the CDR3: TGTGCCGCTACCGGGGACGTCGTCTCCTACGAGCAGTACTTC. Protein sequence: CAATGDVVSYEQYF.

As for this clone: Additional DNA sequences in this sample encode the identical CDR3. Here the CDR3 reads CASSPRGGSYEQYF. CDR3 nucleotide sequence: TGTGCCAGCAGTCCCCGGGGGGGGAGTTACGAGCAGTACTTC. The rearrangement joins TRBV28 to TRBJ2-7; 8 nucleotides agree with TRBD2. The CDR3 is 14 amino acids. CDR1 and CDR2 from the germline V gene are MDHEN and SYDVKM. V shed 5 bases, J shed 4 bases, and the junction held 7 bases outside the gene matches.

The genes are TRBV10-3 and TRBJ2-5; TRBD2 is a possible D gene (6 bases). The germline gives CDR1 ENHRY, CDR2 SYGVKD. The CDR3 is 12 residues long. The germline V and J ends were trimmed by 6 bases and 2 bases, with 7 bases remaining between them. CDR3 region: CAIRRGQETQYF. The CDR3 coding sequence is TGTGCCATCAGGCGGGGTCAAGAGACCCAGTACTTC.

V and J are TRBV4-2 and TRBJ1-2, with D uncertain. The CDR3 consists of 18 residues. Germline values: CDR1 LGHNA, CDR2 YNFKEQ. V was trimmed by 0 bases and J by 2 bases, leaving 19 bases between them. The CDR3 DNA reads as TGTGCCAGCAGCCAAGATTCTCTCGGGCGGCAGGCCAACTATGGCTACACCTTC. Translated, it gives CASSQDSLGRQANYGYTF.

This clone has a single count. The chain is built from TRBV7-6 and TRBJ2-5; no clear D gene. Trimming cost V 2 bases and J 5 bases, with 9 bases left between them. The CDR3 totals 13 residues. Germline V gives CDR1 SGHVS, CDR2 FNYEAQ. The CDR3 loop is CASSLFDLETQYF. In DNA, the CDR3 is TGTGCCAGCAGCTTATTCGACTTGGAGACCCAGTACTTC.

The chain employs TRBV6-1 and TRBJ2-7; 7 bases are a match to TRBD2. The CDR3 has 15 residues. After removal of 4 bases from V and 7 bases from J, the junction contained 13 bases not matched to a gene. The germline CDR1 and CDR2 sequences are MNHNS and SASEGT. The CDR3 bases are TGTGCCAGCAGTGTGGGGAGCGGGACTGTGGGAGAGCAGTACTTC. It translates to CASSVGSGTVGEQYF.

The chain recombines TRBV28 with TRBJ2-7; TRBD1 or TRBD2 may be the D gene (5 bases each). The CDR3 length is 15 residues. CDR1 MDHEN and CDR2 SYDVKM come from the germline V gene. Trimming removed 7 bases at V and 0 bases at J, with 16 bases between. The CDR3: CASTHWGRGSYEQYF. The CDR3, as DNA: TGTGCCAGCACCCATTGGGGCCGGGGCTCCTACGAGCAGTACTTC. The whole variable domain, filled in from reference TRBV28 and TRBJ2-7, reads DVKVTQSSRYLVKRTGEKVFLECVQDMDHENMFWYRQDPGLGLRLIYFSYDVKMKEKGDIPEGYSVSREKKERFSLILESASTNQTSMYLCASTHWGRGSYEQYFGPGTRLTVT.

Notes on this clone: An end of the junction does not agree with germline; a read error may underlie this. V usage is TRBV7-9 and J usage is TRBJ2-1; D is undetermined. Germline V gene sequence: CDR1 SEHNR, CDR2 FQNEAQ (reference sequence). This CDR3 contains 11 residues. The CDR3 here is CASTLYNEQFF. The CDR3 bases are TGTGCCAGCACCTTATACAATGAGCAGTTCTTC.

This clone was seen just once. The chain employs TRBV18 and TRBJ1-1; 8 bases align to TRBD1. Germline V gene sequence: CDR1 KGHSH, CDR2 LQKENI. V was clipped by 1 base and J by 12 bases; unmatched bases: 13. The CDR3 covers 15 residues. CDR3 in amino acids: CASSPRLGQGIVPFF. The CDR3 DNA reads as TGTGCCAGCTCACCACGCTTAGGACAGGGCATAGTTCCTTTCTTT.

Comment on this clone: Other DNA variants within this sample encode the same CDR3. The gene calls are TRBV9 and TRBJ1-4; D might be TRBD1 (6 bases). The length of the CDR3 is 14 residues. Germline V gene data show CDR1 as SGDLS and CDR2 as YYNGEE. V was trimmed by 1 base and J by 7 bases, leaving 11 bases between them. This CDR3 reads CASSVTGGGEKLFF. The CDR3 DNA follows: TGTGCCAGCAGCGTAACTGGGGGCGGTGAAAAACTGTTTTTT. Full variable domain (missing parts from reference TRBV9 and TRBJ1-4): DSGVTQTPKHLITATGQRVTLRCSPRSGDLSVYWYQQSLDQGLQFLIQYYNGEERAKGNILERFSAQQFPDLHSELNLSSLELGDSALYFCASSVTGGGEKLFFGSGTQLSVL.

The chain carries TRBV6-1 and TRBJ2-2, with 8 bases lining up with TRBD2. Germline-derived CDR1 and CDR2 are MNHNS and SASEGT. CDR3 length equals 14 residues. The V segment lost 6 bases and the J segment 9 bases; nucleotides outside the gene matches: 9. Here the CDR3 reads CASRTAGGTRELFF. For the CDR3, the DNA is TGTGCCAGCAGAACGGCGGGAGGAACAAGGGAGCTGTTTTTT.

The chain couples TRBV7-3 to TRBJ2-3, with TRBD1 identical over 7 bases. V lost 6 bases, J lost 6 bases, and 9 bases stayed unmatched. This CDR3 has 14 residues. Germline CDR1 and CDR2: SGHTA and FQGTGA. The CDR3 protein is CASSFLGTDDTQYF. The CDR3 nucleotides read TGTGCCAGCAGTTTCTTGGGGACAGATGATACGCAGTATTTT.

CDR3 nucleotide sequence: TGTGCCACCAGCAGAGAACAATTACGACTAGCGGGAAATGAGCAGTTCTTC. It translates to CATSREQLRLAGNEQFF. This chain connects TRBV15 to TRBJ2-1, with 11 bases fitting TRBD2. The CDR3 totals 17 residues. CDR1 LNHNV and CDR2 YYDKDF come from the germline V gene (reference sequence). The junction had 8 bases not matched to a gene; V was cut back by 0 bases and J by 7 bases.

This clone was detected a few times. The chain combines TRBV7-9 with TRBJ2-7; no firm D call. The CDR3 contains 13 residues. Deletions cut 0 bases from V and 4 bases from J, with 7 bases between. Germline CDR1 and CDR2: SEHNR and FQNEAQ (reference sequence). The CDR3 protein is CASSLAQEYEQYF. The CDR3 nucleotides read TGTGCCAGCAGCTTAGCGCAGGAGTACGAGCAGTACTTC.

This chain joins TRBV15 and TRBJ2-1, with TRBD2 identical over 9 bases. J was trimmed by 3 bases and V by 0 bases; bases with no gene match: 9. Germline CDR1 LNHNV, CDR2 YYDKDF (reference sequence). The CDR3 extends over 18 amino acids. CDR3 sequence reads: CATSRDPASGTLYNEQFF. DNA for the CDR3: TGTGCCACCAGCAGAGATCCGGCTAGCGGGACTCTCTACAATGAGCAGTTCTTC.

The rearrangement uses TRBV4-3 and TRBJ2-3; D might be TRBD1 or TRBD2, each matching 5 bases. Germline values: CDR1 LGHNA, CDR2 YSLEER. Trimming pared 2 bases from V and 3 bases from J, leaving 21 bases between. The CDR3 is made up of 18 amino acids. The CDR3 loop reads CASSQYTGTDGATDTQYF. The CDR3, as DNA: TGCGCCAGCAGCCAATACACCGGGACCGACGGGGCGACAGATACGCAGTATTTT.

This chain links TRBV30 with TRBJ2-7; D gene uncertain. This CDR3 is 13 amino acids long. Per germline, CDR1 GTSNPN and CDR2 SVGIG (reference sequence). With 3 bases removed from V and 2 bases from J, the gap between germline ends came to 11 bases. This CDR3 is CAWSPKVTYEQYF. As DNA, the CDR3 is TGTGCCTGGAGCCCGAAGGTGACCTACGAGCAGTACTTC.

This clone has only one observation. V usage is TRBV7-2 and J usage is TRBJ1-5; tentatively, D is TRBD1 (5 bases). The CDR3 sequence is 13 residues long. Trimming removed 5 bases from V and 7 bases from J, with 12 bases in between. Germline V gene data show CDR1 as SGHTA and CDR2 as FQGNSA. The CDR3 sequence: CASSKDRGQPQHF. Written as DNA, the CDR3 is TGTGCCAGCAGCAAGGACCGGGGCCAGCCCCAGCATTTT.

The rearrangement links TRBV9 to TRBJ2-1; 12 bases match TRBD2. V trimming: 1 base; J trimming: 5 bases; junction bases outside the gene matches: 19. In germline, CDR1 is SGDLS, CDR2 YYNGEE. The CDR3 has 21 residues. CDR3: CASSVKVRERLAGGPDNEQFF. CDR3 nucleotide sequence: TGTGCCAGCAGCGTAAAGGTTAGAGAGAGGCTAGCGGGAGGGCCCGACAATGAGCAGTTCTTC.

This chain links TRBV2 with TRBJ2-2; D gene unclear. V lost 6 bases, J lost 4 bases, and 9 bases lay in between. Per germline, CDR1 SNHLY and CDR2 FYNNEI. This CDR3 has 13 residues. The chain's CDR3 is CASRSDGTGELFF. The DNA of the CDR3 is TGTGCCAGCAGGAGCGATGGCACCGGGGAGCTGTTTTTT. Full variable domain (missing parts from reference TRBV2 and TRBJ2-2): EPEVTQTPSHQVTQMGQEVILRCVPISNHLYFYWYRQILGQKVEFLVSFYNNEISEKSEIFDDQFSVERPDGSNFTLKIRSTKLEDSAMYFCASRSDGTGELFFGEGSRLTVL.

This chain connects TRBV10-1 to TRBJ2-1, with D unresolved. This CDR3 region has 13 residues. Per germline, CDR1 WNHNN and CDR2 SYGVQD (reference sequence). The ends were cut back, 6 bases at V and 4 bases at J, with 10 bases in the middle. Here the CDR3 reads CASRENGYNEQFF. DNA of the CDR3: TGCGCCAGCAGGGAGAACGGGTACAATGAGCAGTTCTTC.

CDR3 region: CASSLGASGLIYEQYF. CDR3 coding DNA: TGCGCCAGCAGCTTGGGTGCTAGCGGGCTGATCTACGAGCAGTACTTC. The rearrangement joins TRBV5-1 to TRBJ2-7; 8 nucleotides match TRBD2. Germline V gene lookup returns CDR1 SGHRS and CDR2 YFSETQ. J was trimmed by 3 bases and V by 0 bases; bases with no gene match: 8. The CDR3 totals 16 residues. Combining the CDR3 with reference TRBV5-1 and TRBJ2-7 gives the whole variable domain KAGVTQTPRYLIKTRGQQVTLSCSPISGHRSVSWYQQTPGQGLQFLFEYFSETQRNKGNFPGRFSGRQFSNSRSEMNVSTLELGDSALYLCASSLGASGLIYEQYFGPGTRLTVT.

The chain is built from TRBV5-1 and TRBJ1-1, with 8 bases that match TRBD1. This CDR3 spans 15 amino acids. CDR1 and CDR2 (germline): SGHRS, YFSETQ. The ends lost 7 bases at V and 4 bases at J; junction bases unmatched: 12. Here the CDR3 reads CASRLFRGLGTEAFF. The CDR3 DNA reads TGCGCCAGCCGACTTTTCAGGGGGCTGGGCACTGAAGCTTTCTTT.